A single sample is the source of the 20 T cell receptor beta chains below, sequenced in a study of blood T cells in healthy people across ages. Together with a sample-barcoded 5' primer, a J-beta primer mix was included in a second PCR lasting about 6 to 11 cycles. One entry per CDR3 protein results from TCRdb running MiXCR on the 5' RACE reads. The table records roughly 1,800,000 distinct CDR3 sequences, about 50% of them present only once. Input material: blood. The receptor set was obtained from a woman aged 40 to 50 in good health.

This rearrangement joins TRBV19 to TRBJ2-5; 8 bases align to TRBD2. The V and J ends lost 3 bases and 1 base, in that order; junction bases with no gene match: 7. Looked up from germline, CDR1 is LNHDA and CDR2 is SQIVND (reference sequence). This CDR3 comprises 16 residues. The DNA of the CDR3 is TGTGCCAGTAGTATGGGAGCGGGGGACGTCCAAGAGACCCAGTACTTC. Its protein is CASSMGAGDVQETQYF.

This clonotype was seen only once. The rearrangement joins TRBV24-1 to TRBJ2-3; D not resolved. From germline, CDR1 is KGHDR and CDR2 SFDVKD. Trimming cost V 4 bases and J 5 bases, with 6 bases left between them. CDR3 length: 12 amino acids. The CDR3 is CATSDSRDTQYF. CDR3 nucleotide sequence: TGTGCCACCAGTGACTCCAGAGATACGCAGTATTTT.

This clonotype was seen only a few times. The genes are TRBV29-1 and TRBJ2-1, with 8 bases fitting TRBD1. The junction had 3 bases not matched to a gene; V was cut back by 7 bases and J by 4 bases. This CDR3 region has 12 residues. Looked up from germline, CDR1 is SQVTM and CDR2 is ANQGSEA. The CDR3 region has the DNA TGCAGCGCGGGACAGGAATACAATGAGCAGTTCTTC. It yields the protein CSAGQEYNEQFF.

CDR3 nucleotides: TGCAGTGCTAAATACAGAGGAGGTTGGACTGAAGCTTTCTTT. It codes for CSAKYRGGWTEAFF. The chain carries TRBV20-1 and TRBJ1-1; D not certain. The V end lost 4 bases, the J end lost 5 bases, and 17 bases lay between the germline ends. The CDR3 runs 14 residues. CDR1 and CDR2 (germline): DFQATT, SNEGSKA (reference sequence).

The chain combines TRBV28 with TRBJ2-4; tentatively, D is TRBD1 (5 bases). Gene TRBJ2-5 matches the end of the DNA better, so the J call may be wrong. This CDR3 is built from 14 residues. Germline CDR1 is MDHEN and CDR2 is SYDVKM. CDR3 amino acids: CASSLDKIQETQYF. DNA for the CDR3: TGTGCCAGCAGTTTGGACAAAATCCAAGAGACCCAGTACTTC.

CDR3 region: CASSRTAVWDEQFF. The CDR3 DNA is TGCGCCAGCAGCAGGACGGCAGTATGGGATGAGCAGTTCTTC. The J gene is TRBJ2-1, the V gene TRBV5-1, with no clear D. Per germline, CDR1 SGHRS and CDR2 YFSETQ. Trimming stripped 4 bases from V and 8 bases from J, with 16 bases between. The CDR3 runs to 14 residues.

The V call is TRBV7-2, the J call TRBJ1-2; TRBD1 aligns across 8 bases. The CDR3 sequence is 16 residues long. Germline values: CDR1 SGHTA, CDR2 FQGNSA. Losses at the gene ends were 1 base for V and 7 bases for J; bases not matched to a gene: 11. CDR3 in amino acids: CASSLGGAGGSGGYTF. The CDR3 bases are TGTGCCAGCAGCTTAGGAGGTGCAGGGGGCTCGGGTGGCTACACCTTC.

This chain links TRBV7-8 with TRBJ2-7; D gene ambiguous. Looked up from germline, CDR1 is SGHVS and CDR2 is FQNEAQ. The CDR3 sequence is 13 residues long. Deletions cut 0 bases from V and 4 bases from J, with 7 bases between. CDR3 nucleotide sequence: TGTGCCAGCAGCTTAGCGTTCGGGTACGAGCAGTACTTC. Residues: CASSLAFGYEQYF.

This chain links TRBV5-1 with TRBJ2-1; unclear D gene. Germline V lookup: CDR1 SGHRS, CDR2 YFSETQ. V gave up 2 bases and J gave up 9 bases, with 15 bases separating them. The CDR3 consists of 14 residues. The CDR3 DNA reads as TGCGCCAGCAGCTTACCAACCACTCCGGCTGAGCAGTTCTTC. Translating it yields CASSLPTTPAEQFF.

J is TRBJ2-1 and V is TRBV12-3 or TRBV12-4, with D hard to call. Deletions cut 1 base from V and 6 bases from J, with 7 bases between. CDR3 size: 13 residues. The CDR3 protein is CASSLDPTNEQFF. The DNA for the CDR3 is TGTGCCAGCAGTTTAGACCCAACCAATGAGCAGTTCTTC.

This chain links TRBV11-2 with TRBJ1-2; D unclear. Trimming cost V 1 base and J 4 bases, with 13 bases left between them. CDR1 SGHAT and CDR2 FQNNGV come from the germline V gene. The CDR3 is 15 residues long. As DNA, the CDR3 is TGTGCCAGCAGCTTAGGCCCGGAACTGCCCTATGGCTACACCTTC. Protein: CASSLGPELPYGYTF.

The genes are TRBV6-1 and TRBJ2-6, with D perhaps being TRBD1 or TRBD2 (5 bases each). V was clipped by 11 bases and J by 0 bases, with 11 bases between them. From germline, CDR1 is MNHNS and CDR2 SASEGT. The CDR3 covers 14 residues. CDR3 sequence: CAGGPVSGANVLTF. Written as DNA, the CDR3 is TGTGCCGGGGGTCCCGTCTCTGGGGCCAACGTCCTGACTTTC.

This clonotype was detected a few times. The J gene is TRBJ2-4, the V gene TRBV9, with D perhaps matching TRBD1 or TRBD2 (5 bases each). The end of the DNA is better explained by TRBJ2-5, so the J call may be wrong. Germline V gene sequence: CDR1 SGDLS, CDR2 YYNGEE. The CDR3 is made up of 15 amino acids. CDR3 residues: CASSPQRGVQETQYF. The DNA of the CDR3 is TGTGCCAGCAGCCCCCAGAGAGGGGTCCAAGAGACCCAGTACTTC.

A remark on this clonotype: Compared with germline, one end of the junction differs, possibly owing to a read error. V gene TRBV19 combines with J gene TRBJ1-1; 7 nucleotides agree with TRBD1. The CDR3 extends over 14 amino acids. CDR1 LNHDA and CDR2 SQIVND come from the germline V gene (reference sequence). CDR3 sequence (DNA): TGTGCTAGTAGTGGGGAGAGGGGGCTGACTGAAGCTTTCTTT. Amino acid sequence: CASSGERGLTEAFF.

This rearrangement joins TRBV28 to TRBJ1-2; a possible D gene is TRBD1 (5 bases). Germline values: CDR1 MDHEN, CDR2 SYDVKM. This CDR3 region has 14 residues. V lost 4 bases and J lost 5, with 14 bases in between. In nucleotides, the CDR3 is TGTGCCAGCAGTTATATCAGGACACCTTATGGCTACACCTTC. Its translation: CASSYIRTPYGYTF.

The rearrangement links TRBV5-1 to TRBJ2-1; TRBD1 is a possible D gene (5 bases). The germline V gene encodes CDR1 SGHRS and CDR2 YFSETQ. V lost 1 base to trimming and J lost 5 bases, with 16 bases between them. The CDR3 runs 16 residues. The CDR3 sequence: CASSLQVSGQDNEQFF. The CDR3 nucleotides are TGCGCCAGCAGCTTGCAGGTGTCAGGGCAGGACAATGAGCAGTTCTTC.

This rearrangement joins TRBV18 to TRBJ2-4; D gene ambiguous. The last part of the DNA fits TRBJ2-7 better; the J call may be wrong. Germline V lookup: CDR1 KGHSH, CDR2 LQKENI. The CDR3 contains 14 residues. The CDR3 DNA sequence: TGTGCCAGCTCACCGTCACCTTCTCCTTCCGAGCAGTACTTC. It is translated as CASSPSPSPSEQYF.

A single count supports this clonotype. The chain couples TRBV7-2 to TRBJ2-1; 8 bases fit TRBD2. CDR3 length: 15 amino acids. Looked up from germline, CDR1 is SGHTA and CDR2 is FQGNSA. The junction had 11 bases not matched to a gene; V was cut back by 5 bases and J by 8 bases. In DNA form, the CDR3 reads TGTGCCAGCAGCCCTGTCGGGCGGGGGGCTGATGAGCAGTTCTTC. This codes for CASSPVGRGADEQFF.

The chain joins TRBV6-5 to TRBJ1-2, with 9 bases identical to TRBD1. From germline, CDR1 is MNHEY and CDR2 SVGAGI. With 2 bases clipped from V and 8 bases from J, the junction kept 6 bases outside the gene matches. The CDR3 runs 14 residues. The CDR3 bases are TGTGCCAGCAGTTACGGGGACAGGGCTAGCGGCTACACCTTC. This encodes CASSYGDRASGYTF.

The gene calls are TRBV7-2 and TRBJ2-1, with a tentative D call TRBD2 (6 bases). Germline CDR1 SGHTA, CDR2 FQGNSA. Trimming stripped 5 bases from V and 7 bases from J, with 18 bases between. The CDR3 consists of 15 residues. CDR3 in amino acids: CASSTARGLRNEQFF. CDR3 nucleotide sequence: TGTGCCAGCAGCACGGCAAGGGGACTCAGGAATGAGCAGTTCTTC.